This T cell receptor beta chain was observed in a study of radiotherapy plus CTLA-4 blockade in lung cancer. Profiling relied on immunoSEQ multiplex PCR, and the TCRdb table lists in-frame clones only, not all of them. The profile shows about 68,000 clones, around 79% of them singletons. Study-wide results and caveats: TCR clones from tumors expanded in blood after radiotherapy plus ipilimumab.

The CDR3 sequence is 13 residues long. Per germline, CDR1 PRHDT and CDR2 FYEKMQ (reference sequence). Trimming left V 5 bases short and J 5 bases short, with 9 bases between. As concerns this clone: No antigen is known for it.

V gene TRBV13 combines with J gene TRBJ2-2; D is undetermined. The sample in question was peripheral blood, obtained from a patient treated with radiotherapy plus ipilimumab. This TCR derives from a human donor with non-small cell lung cancer who had a complete response to radiotherapy plus ipilimumab. CDR3 sequence reads: CASSLTLTGELFF. The CDR3, as DNA: TGTGCCAGCAGCCTAACCTTAACCGGGGAGCTGTTTTTT.